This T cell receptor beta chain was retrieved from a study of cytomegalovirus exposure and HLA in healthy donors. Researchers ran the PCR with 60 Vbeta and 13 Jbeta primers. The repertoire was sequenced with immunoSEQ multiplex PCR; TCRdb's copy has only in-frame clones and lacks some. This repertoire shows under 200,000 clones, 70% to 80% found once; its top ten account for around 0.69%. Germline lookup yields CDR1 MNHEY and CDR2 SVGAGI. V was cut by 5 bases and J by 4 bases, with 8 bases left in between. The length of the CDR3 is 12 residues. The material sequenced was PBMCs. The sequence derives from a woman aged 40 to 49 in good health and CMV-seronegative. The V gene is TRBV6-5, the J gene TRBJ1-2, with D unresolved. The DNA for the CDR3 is TGTGCCAGCAGTCCCGGCGGCTATGGCTACACCTTC. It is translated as CASSPGGYGYTF.